This record concerns one T cell receptor (beta chain) sequence. The antigen is unknown. Profiling relied on immunoSEQ multiplex PCR, and the TCRdb table lists in-frame clones only, not all of them. The sample lists roughly 71,000 clones; 85% were seen once. The CDR3 runs to 14 residues. Germline loops: CDR1 LNHDA, CDR2 SQIVND (reference sequence). The V gene lost 5 bases and the J gene lost 4 bases, with 13 bases spanning the gap. The sample originates from a study of T cell responses to AZD1222 COVID-19 vaccine. Notes on the study in general: Only a handful of AZD1222 recipients, several in all, had baseline seropositivity. White British ancestry dominated among donors, who included more females, and clonal diversity was possibly underestimated.

This clonotype was sampled from an adult in good health. The sample in question was peripheral blood, obtained on day 0 of AZD1222 vaccination. This chain joins TRBV19 and TRBJ2-3; D is perhaps TRBD1 (6 bases). The CDR3 loop is CASSLIPGADTQYF. The CDR3 bases are TGTGCCAGTAGTCTTATCCCAGGGGCAGATACGCAGTATTTT.